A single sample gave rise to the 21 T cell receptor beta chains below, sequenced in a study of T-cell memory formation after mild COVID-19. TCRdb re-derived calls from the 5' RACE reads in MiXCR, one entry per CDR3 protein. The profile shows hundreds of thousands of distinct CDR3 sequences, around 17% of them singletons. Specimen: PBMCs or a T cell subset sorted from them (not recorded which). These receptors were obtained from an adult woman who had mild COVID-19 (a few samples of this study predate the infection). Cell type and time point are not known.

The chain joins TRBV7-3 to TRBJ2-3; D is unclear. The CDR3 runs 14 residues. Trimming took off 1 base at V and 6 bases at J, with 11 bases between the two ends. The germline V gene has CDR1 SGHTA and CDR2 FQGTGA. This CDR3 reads CASSLSNPWDTQYF. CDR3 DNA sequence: TGTGCCAGCAGCTTAAGTAACCCCTGGGATACGCAGTATTTT.

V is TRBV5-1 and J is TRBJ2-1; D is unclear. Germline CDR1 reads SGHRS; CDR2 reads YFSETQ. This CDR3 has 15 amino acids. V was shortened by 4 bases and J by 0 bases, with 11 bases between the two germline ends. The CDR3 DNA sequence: TGCGCCAGCAGCCTCGGTCCGAGCTCCTACAATGAGCAGTTCTTC. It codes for CASSLGPSSYNEQFF.

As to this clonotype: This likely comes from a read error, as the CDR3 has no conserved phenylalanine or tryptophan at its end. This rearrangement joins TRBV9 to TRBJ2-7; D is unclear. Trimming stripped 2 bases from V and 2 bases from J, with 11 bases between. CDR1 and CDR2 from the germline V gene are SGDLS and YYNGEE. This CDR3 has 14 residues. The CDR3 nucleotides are TGTGCCAGCAGCGTCGGATACGGGCCCTACGAGCAGTACTAC. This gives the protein CASSVGYGPYEQYY.

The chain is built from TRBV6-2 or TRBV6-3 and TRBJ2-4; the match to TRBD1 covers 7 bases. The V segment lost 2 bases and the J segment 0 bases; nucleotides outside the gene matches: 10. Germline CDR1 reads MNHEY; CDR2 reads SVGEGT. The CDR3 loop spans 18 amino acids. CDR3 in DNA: TGTGCCAGCAGTTACGATGAGGGGGCGACACTAGCCAAAAACATTCAGTACTTC. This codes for CASSYDEGATLAKNIQYF.

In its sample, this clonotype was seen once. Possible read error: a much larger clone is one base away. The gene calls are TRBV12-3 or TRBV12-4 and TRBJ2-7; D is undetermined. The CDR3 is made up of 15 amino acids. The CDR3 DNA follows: TGTGCCAGGAGTTTACAACCCACCCCCTCCTACGAGCAGTACTTC. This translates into CARSLQPTPSYEQYF.

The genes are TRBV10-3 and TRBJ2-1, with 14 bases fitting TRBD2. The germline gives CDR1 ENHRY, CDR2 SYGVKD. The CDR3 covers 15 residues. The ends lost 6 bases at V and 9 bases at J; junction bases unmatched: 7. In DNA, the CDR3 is TGTGCCATCAGCCGGGGACTAGCGGGAGAAAGTGAGCAGTTCTTC. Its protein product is CAISRGLAGESEQFF.

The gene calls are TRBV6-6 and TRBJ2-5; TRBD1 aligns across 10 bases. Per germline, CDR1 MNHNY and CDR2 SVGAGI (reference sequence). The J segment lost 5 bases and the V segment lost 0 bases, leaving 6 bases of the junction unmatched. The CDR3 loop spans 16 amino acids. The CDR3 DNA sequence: TGTGCCAGCAGTTACTCCCAGGACAGGGGGTATGAGACCCAGTACTTC. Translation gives CASSYSQDRGYETQYF.

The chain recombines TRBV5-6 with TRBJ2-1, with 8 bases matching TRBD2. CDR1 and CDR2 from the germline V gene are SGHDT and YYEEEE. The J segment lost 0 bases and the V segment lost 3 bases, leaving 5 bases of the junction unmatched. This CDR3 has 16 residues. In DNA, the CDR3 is TGTGCCAGCAGCTCGGATAGCGGGGTCTCCTACAATGAGCAGTTCTTC. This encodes CASSSDSGVSYNEQFF. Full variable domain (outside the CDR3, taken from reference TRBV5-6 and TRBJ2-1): DAGVTQSPTHLIKTRGQQVTLRCSPKSGHDTVSWYQQALGQGPQFIFQYYEEEERQRGNFPDRFSGHQFPNYSSELNVNALLLGDSALYLCASSSDSGVSYNEQFFGPGTRLTVL.

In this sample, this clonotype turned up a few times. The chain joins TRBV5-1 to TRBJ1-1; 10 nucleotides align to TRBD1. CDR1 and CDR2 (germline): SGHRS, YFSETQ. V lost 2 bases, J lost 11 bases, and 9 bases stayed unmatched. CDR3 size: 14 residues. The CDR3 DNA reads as TGCGCCAGCAGCTTTTCAGGACAGGGGGAGTCGGCTTTCTTT. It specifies CASSFSGQGESAFF. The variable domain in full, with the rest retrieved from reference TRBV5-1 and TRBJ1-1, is KAGVTQTPRYLIKTRGQQVTLSCSPISGHRSVSWYQQTPGQGLQFLFEYFSETQRNKGNFPGRFSGRQFSNSRSEMNVSTLELGDSALYLCASSFSGQGESAFFGQGTRLTVV.

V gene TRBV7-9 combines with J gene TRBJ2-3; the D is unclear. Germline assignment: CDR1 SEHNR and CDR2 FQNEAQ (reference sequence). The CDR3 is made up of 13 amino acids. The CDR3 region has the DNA TGTGCTACAGAGAGAGACAGCACAGATACGCAGTATTTT. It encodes CATERDSTDTQYF. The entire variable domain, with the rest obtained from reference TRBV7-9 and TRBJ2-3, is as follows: DTGVSQNPRHKITKRGQNVTFRCDPISEHNRLYWYRQTLGQGPEFLTYFQNEAQLEKSRLLSDRFSAERPKGSFSTLEIQRTEQGDSAMYLCATERDSTDTQYFGPGTRLTVL.

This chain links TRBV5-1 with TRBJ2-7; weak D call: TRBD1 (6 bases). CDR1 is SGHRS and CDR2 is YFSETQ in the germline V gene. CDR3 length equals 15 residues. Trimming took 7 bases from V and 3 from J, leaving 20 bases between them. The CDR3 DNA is TGCGCCAGCCACCCGGACAGAGCTGTGCTCTACGAGCAGTACTTC. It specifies CASHPDRAVLYEQYF.

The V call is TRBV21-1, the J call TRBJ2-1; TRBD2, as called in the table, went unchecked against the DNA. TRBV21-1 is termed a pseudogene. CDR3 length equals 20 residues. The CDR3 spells CASSKEGAGGPGSSYNEQFF. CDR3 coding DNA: TGTGCCAGCAGCAAAGAAGGGGCGGGAGGGCCAGGAAGTTCCTACAATGAGCAGTTCTTC.

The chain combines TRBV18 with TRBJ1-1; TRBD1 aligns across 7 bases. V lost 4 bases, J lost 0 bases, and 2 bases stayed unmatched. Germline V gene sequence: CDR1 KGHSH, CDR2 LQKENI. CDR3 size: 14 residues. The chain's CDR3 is CASSRGQLNTEAFF. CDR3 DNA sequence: TGTGCCAGCTCACGGGGACAGTTGAACACTGAAGCTTTCTTT.

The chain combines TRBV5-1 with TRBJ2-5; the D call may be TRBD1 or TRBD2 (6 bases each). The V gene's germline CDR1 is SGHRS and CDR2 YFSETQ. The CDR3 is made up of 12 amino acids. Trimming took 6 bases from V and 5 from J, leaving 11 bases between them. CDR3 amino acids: CASNGGQETQYF. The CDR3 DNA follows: TGCGCCAGCAACGGGGGCCAGGAGACCCAGTACTTC.

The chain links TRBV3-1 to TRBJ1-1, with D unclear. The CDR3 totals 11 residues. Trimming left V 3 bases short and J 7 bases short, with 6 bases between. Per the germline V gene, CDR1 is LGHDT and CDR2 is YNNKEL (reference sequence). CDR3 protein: CASSQSGEAFF. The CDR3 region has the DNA TGTGCCAGCAGCCAGAGCGGTGAAGCTTTCTTT.

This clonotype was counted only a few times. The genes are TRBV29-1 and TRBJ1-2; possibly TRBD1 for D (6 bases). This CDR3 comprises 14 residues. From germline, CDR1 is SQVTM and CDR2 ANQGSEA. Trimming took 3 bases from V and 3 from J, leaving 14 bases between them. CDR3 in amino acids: CSVDSQGLDYGYTF. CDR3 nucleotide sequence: TGCAGCGTTGATTCCCAGGGGTTGGACTATGGCTACACCTTC.

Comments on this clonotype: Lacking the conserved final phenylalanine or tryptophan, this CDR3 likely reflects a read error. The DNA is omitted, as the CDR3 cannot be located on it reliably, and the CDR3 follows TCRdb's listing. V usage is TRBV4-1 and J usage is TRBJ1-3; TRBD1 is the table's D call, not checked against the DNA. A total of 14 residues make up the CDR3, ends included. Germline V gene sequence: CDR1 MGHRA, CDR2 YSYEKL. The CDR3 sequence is CASSQDFRGRRVAL.

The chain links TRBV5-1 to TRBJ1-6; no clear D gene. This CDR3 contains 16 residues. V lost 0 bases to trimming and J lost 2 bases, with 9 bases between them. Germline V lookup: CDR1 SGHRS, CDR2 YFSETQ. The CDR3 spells CASSLEGEPYNSPLHF. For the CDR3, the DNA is TGCGCCAGCAGCTTGGAGGGAGAGCCCTATAATTCACCCCTCCACTTT.

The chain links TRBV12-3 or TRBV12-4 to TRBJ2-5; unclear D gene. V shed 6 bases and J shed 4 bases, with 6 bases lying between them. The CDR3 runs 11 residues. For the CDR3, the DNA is TGTGCCAGCAGGCACAGAGAGACCCAGTACTTC. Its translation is CASRHRETQYF.

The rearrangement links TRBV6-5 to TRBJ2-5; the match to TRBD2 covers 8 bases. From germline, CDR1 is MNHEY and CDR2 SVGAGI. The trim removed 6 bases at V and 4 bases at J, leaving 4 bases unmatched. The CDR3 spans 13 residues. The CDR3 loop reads CASRSGGRETQYF. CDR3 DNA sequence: TGTGCCAGCAGATCGGGGGGGCGAGAGACCCAGTACTTC.

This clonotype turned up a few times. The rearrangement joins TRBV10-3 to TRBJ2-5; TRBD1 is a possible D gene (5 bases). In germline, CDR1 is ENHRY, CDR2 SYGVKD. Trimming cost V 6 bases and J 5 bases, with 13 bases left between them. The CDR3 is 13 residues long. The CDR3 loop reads CAIRGQGTETQYF. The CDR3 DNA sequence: TGTGCCATCAGGGGGCAGGGAACGGAGACCCAGTACTTC.